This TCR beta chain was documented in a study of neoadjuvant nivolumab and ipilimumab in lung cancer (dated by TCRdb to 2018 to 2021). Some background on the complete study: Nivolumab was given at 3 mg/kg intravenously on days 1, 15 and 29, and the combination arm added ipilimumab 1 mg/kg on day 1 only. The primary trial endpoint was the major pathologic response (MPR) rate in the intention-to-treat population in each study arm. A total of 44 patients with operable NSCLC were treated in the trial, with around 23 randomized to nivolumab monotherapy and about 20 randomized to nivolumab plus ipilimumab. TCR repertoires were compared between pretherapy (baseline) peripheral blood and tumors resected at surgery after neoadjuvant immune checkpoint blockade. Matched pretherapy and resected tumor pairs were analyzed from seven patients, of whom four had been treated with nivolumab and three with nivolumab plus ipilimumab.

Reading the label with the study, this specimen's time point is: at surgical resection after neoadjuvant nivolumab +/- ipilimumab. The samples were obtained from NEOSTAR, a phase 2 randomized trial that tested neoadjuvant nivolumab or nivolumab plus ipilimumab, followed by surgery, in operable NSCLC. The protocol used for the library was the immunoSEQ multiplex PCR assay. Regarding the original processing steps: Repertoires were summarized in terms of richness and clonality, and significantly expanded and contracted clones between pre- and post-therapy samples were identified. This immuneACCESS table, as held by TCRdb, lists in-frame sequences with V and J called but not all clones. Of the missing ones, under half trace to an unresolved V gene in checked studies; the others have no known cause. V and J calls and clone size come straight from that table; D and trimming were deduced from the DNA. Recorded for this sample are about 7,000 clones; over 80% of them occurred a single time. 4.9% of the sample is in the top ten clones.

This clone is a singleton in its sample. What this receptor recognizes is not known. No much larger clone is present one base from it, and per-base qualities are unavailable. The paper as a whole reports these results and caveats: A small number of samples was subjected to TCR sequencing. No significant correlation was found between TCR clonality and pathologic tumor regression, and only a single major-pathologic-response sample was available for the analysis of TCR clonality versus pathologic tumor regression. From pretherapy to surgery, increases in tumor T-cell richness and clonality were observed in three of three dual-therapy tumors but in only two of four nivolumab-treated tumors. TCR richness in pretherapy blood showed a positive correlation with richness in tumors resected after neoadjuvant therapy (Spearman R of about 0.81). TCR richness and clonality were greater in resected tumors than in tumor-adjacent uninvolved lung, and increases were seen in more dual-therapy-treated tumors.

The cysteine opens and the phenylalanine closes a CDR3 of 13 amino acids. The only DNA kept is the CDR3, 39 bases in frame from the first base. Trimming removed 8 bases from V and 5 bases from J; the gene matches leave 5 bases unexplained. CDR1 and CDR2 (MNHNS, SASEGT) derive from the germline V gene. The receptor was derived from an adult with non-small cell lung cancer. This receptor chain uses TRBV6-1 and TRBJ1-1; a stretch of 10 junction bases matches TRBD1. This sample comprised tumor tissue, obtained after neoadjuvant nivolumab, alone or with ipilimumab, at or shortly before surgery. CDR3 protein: CASPGTGVTEAFF. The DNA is TGTGCCAGCCCCGGGACAGGGGTGACTGAAGCTTTCTTT.